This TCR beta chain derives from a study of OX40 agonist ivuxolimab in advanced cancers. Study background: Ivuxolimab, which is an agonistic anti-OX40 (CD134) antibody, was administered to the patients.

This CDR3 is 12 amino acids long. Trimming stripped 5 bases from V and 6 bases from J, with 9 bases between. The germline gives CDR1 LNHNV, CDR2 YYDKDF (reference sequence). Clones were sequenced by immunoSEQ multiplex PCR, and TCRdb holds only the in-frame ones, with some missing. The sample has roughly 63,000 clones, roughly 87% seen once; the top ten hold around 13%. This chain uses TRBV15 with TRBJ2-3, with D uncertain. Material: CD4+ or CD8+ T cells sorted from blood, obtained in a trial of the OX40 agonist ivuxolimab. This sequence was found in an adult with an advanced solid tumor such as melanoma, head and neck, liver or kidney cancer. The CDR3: CATSYLGDTQYF. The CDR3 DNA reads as TGTGCCACCAGCTACCTCGGGGATACGCAGTATTTT.